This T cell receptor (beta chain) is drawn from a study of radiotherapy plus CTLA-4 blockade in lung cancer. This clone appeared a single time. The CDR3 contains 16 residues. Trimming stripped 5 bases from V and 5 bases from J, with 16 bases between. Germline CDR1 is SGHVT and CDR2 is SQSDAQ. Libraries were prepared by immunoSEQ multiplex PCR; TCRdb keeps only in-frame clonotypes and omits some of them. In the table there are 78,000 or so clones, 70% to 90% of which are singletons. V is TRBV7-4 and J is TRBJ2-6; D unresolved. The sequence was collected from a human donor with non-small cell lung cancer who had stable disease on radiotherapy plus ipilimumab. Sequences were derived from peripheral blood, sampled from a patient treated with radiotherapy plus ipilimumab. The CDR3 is CASSTSSQSRANVLTF. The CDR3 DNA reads TGTGCCAGCAGCACAAGCTCACAAAGTCGGGCCAACGTCCTGACTTTC.